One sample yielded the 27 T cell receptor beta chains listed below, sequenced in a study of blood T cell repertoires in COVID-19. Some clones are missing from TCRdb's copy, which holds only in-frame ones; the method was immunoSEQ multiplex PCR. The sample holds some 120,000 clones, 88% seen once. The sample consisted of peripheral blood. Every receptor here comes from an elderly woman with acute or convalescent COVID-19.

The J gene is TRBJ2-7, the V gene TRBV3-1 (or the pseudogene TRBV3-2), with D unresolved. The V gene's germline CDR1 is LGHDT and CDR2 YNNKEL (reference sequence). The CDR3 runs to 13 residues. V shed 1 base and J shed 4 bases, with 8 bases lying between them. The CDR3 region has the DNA TGTGCCAGCAGCCAAGGGTGGCGGTACGAGCAGTACTTC. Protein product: CASSQGWRYEQYF.

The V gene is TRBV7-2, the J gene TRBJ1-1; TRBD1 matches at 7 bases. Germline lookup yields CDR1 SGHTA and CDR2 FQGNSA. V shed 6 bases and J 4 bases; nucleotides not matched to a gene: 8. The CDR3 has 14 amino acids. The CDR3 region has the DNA TGTGCCAGCAGTAGACAGGGTTCGGGCACTGAAGCTTTCTTT. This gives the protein CASSRQGSGTEAFF.

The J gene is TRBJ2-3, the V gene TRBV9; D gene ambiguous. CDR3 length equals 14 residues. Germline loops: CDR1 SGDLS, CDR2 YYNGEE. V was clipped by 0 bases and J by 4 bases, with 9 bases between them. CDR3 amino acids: CASSVVAMADTQYF. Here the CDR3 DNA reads TGTGCCAGCAGCGTAGTAGCTATGGCAGATACGCAGTATTTT.

The chain's CDR3 is CASSPDWTGEEAFF. The CDR3 coding sequence is TGTGCCAGCAGCCCCGATTGGACAGGGGAAGAAGCTTTCTTT. V gene TRBV7-9 combines with J gene TRBJ1-1; 9 bases align to TRBD1. The CDR3 has 14 residues. The germline CDR1 and CDR2 sequences are SEHNR and FQNEAQ (reference sequence). V was clipped by 5 bases and J by 8 bases; unmatched bases: 9.

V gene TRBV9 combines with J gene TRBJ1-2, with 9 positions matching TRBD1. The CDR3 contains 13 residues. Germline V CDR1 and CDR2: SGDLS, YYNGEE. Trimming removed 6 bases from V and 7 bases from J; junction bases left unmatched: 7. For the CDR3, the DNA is TGTGCCAGCAACCGGGACAGGGAGAGTGGCTACACCTTC. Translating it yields CASNRDRESGYTF.

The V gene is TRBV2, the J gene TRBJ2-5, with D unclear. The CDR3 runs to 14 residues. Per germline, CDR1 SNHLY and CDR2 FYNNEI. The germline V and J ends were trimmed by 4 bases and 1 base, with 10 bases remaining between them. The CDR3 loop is CASSVERVQETQYF. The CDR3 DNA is TGTGCCAGCAGTGTTGAGCGAGTCCAAGAGACCCAGTACTTC.

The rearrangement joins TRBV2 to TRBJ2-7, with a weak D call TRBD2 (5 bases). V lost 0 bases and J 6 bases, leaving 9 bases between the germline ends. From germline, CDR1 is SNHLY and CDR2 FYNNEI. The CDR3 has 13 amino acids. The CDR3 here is CASSEASGSEQYF. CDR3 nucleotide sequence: TGTGCCAGCAGTGAAGCTTCGGGAAGCGAGCAGTACTTC.

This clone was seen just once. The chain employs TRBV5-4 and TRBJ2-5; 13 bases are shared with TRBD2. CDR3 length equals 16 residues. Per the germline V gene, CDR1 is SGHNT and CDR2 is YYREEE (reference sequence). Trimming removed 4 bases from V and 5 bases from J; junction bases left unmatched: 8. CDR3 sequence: CASSPLAGGPGETQYF. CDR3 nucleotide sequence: TGTGCCAGCAGCCCACTAGCGGGAGGGCCGGGGGAGACCCAGTACTTC.

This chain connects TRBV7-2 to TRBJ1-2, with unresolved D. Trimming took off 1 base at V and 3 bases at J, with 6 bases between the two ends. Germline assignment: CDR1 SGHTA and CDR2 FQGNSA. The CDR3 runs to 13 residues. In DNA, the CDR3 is TGTGCCAGCAGCTTAGGGCGGGACTATGGCTACACCTTC. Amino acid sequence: CASSLGRDYGYTF.

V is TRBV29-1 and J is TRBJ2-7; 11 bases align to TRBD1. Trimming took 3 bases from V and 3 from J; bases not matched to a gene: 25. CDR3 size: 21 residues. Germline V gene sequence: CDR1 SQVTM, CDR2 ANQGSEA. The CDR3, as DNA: TGCAGCGTTGAGGCACCAGGGAAACCCGGGACAGGGGGATCAGGAAGCTACGAGCAGTACTTC. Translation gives CSVEAPGKPGTGGSGSYEQYF.

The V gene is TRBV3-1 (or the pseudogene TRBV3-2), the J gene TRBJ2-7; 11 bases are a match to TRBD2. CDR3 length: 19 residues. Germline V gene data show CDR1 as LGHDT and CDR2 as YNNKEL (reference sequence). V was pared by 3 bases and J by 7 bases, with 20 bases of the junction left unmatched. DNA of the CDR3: TGTGCCAGCAGCCATCGGCGTTCCGGGGTAGCGGGAGGGCCGGGGGAGCAGTACTTC. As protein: CASSHRRSGVAGGPGEQYF.

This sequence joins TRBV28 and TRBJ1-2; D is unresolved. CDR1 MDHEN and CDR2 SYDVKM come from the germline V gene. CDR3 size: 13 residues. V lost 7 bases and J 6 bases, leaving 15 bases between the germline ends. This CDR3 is CASTTRQLNGYTF. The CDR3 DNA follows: TGTGCCAGCACTACCAGGCAGTTGAATGGCTACACCTTC.

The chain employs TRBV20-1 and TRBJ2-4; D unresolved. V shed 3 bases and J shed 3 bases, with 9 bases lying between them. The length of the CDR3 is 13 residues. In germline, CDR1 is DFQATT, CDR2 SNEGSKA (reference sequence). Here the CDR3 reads CSASSTYKNIQYF. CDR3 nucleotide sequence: TGCAGTGCTAGTTCCACCTACAAAAACATTCAGTACTTC.

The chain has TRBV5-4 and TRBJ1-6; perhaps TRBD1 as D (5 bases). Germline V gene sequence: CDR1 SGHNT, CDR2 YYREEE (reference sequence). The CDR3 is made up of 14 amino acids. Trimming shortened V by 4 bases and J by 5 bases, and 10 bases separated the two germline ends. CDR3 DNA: TGTGCCAGCAGCCGCGACAGTCATAATTCACCCCTCCACTTT. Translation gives CASSRDSHNSPLHF. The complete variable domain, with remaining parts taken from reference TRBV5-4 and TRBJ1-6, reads ETGVTQSPTHLIKTRGQQVTLRCSSQSGHNTVSWYQQALGQGPQFIFQYYREEENGRGNFPPRFSGLQFPNYSSELNVNALELDDSALYLCASSRDSHNSPLHFGNGTRLTVT.

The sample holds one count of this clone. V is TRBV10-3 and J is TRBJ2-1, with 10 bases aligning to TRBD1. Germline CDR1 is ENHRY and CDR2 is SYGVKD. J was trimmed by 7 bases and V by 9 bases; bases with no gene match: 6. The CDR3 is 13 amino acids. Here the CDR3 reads CAMGQGKGNEQFF. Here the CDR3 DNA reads TGTGCCATGGGACAGGGGAAAGGGAATGAGCAGTTCTTC.

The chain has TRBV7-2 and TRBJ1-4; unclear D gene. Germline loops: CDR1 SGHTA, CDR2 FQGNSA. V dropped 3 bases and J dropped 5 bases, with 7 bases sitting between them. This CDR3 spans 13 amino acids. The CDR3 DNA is TGTGCCAGCAGCTTCCCCCCGAATGAAAAACTGTTTTTT. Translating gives CASSFPPNEKLFF. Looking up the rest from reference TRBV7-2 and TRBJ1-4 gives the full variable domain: GAGVSQSPSNKVTEKGKDVELRCDPISGHTALYWYRQSLGQGLEFLIYFQGNSAPDKSGLPSDRFSAERTGGSVSTLTIQRTQQEDSAVYLCASSFPPNEKLFFGSGTQLSVL.

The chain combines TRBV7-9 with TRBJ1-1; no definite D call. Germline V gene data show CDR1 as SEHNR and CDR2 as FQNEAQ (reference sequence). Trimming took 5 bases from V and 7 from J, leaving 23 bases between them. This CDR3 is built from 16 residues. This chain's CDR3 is CASSPWATMRTNEAFF. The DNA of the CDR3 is TGTGCCAGCAGCCCCTGGGCGACCATGCGAACGAATGAAGCTTTCTTT.

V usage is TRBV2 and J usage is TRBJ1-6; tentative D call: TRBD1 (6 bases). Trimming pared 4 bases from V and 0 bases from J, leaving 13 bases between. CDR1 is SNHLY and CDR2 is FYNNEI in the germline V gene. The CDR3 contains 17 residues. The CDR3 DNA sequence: TGTGCCAGCAGTGTACAGGGTCCTGGCTCCTATAATTCACCCCTCCACTTT. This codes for CASSVQGPGSYNSPLHF.

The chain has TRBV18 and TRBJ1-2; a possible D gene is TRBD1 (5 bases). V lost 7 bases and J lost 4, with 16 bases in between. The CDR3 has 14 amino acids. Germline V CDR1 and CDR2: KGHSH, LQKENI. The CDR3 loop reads CASLVPSGGYGYTF. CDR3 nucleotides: TGTGCCAGCTTAGTTCCATCCGGGGGCTATGGCTACACCTTC.

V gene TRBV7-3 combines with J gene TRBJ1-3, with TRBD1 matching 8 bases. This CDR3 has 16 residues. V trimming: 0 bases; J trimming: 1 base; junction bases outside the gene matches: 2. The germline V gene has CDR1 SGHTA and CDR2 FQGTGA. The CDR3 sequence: CASSLTGTGSGNTIYF. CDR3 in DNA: TGTGCCAGCAGCTTAACCGGGACAGGTTCTGGAAACACCATATATTTT. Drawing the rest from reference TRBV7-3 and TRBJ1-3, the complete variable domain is GAGVSQTPSNKVTEKGKYVELRCDPISGHTALYWYRQSLGQGPEFLIYFQGTGAADDSGLPNDRFFAVRPEGSVSTLKIQRTERGDSAVYLCASSLTGTGSGNTIYFGEGSWLTVV.

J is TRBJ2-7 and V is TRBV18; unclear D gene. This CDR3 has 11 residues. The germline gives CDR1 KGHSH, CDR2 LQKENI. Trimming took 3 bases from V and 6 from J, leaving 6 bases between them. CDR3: CASSPSIEQYF. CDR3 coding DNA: TGTGCCAGCTCACCTAGCATCGAGCAGTACTTC.

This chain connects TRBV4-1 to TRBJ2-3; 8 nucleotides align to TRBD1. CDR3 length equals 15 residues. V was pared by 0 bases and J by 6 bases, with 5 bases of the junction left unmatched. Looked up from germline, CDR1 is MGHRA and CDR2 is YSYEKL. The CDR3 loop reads CASSQEGRGPDTQYF. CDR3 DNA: TGCGCCAGCAGCCAAGAGGGCAGGGGGCCCGATACGCAGTATTTT.

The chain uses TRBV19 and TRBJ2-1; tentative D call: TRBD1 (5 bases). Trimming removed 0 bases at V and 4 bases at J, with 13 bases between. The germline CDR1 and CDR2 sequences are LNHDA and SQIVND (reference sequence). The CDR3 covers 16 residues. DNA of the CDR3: TGTGCCAGTAGTATAGATCCTCCAGGGTTTTACAATGAGCAGTTCTTC. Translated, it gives CASSIDPPGFYNEQFF.

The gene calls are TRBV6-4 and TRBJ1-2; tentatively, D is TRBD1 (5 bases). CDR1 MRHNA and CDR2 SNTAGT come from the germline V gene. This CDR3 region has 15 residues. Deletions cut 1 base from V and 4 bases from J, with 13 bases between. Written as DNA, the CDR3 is TGTGCCAGCAGTGACTGTAGGGAAGGGGCCTATGGCTACACCTTC. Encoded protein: CASSDCREGAYGYTF.

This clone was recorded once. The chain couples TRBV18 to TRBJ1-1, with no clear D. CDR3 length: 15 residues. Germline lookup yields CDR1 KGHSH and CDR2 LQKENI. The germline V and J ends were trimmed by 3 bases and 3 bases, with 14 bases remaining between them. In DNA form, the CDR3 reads TGTGCCAGCTCACCGGGAAAAGTAGCGGACACTGAAGCTTTCTTT. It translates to CASSPGKVADTEAFF.

The chain's CDR3 is CASSPGEGYEQYF. The DNA for the CDR3 is TGTGCCAGCAGCCCTGGGGAGGGGTACGAGCAGTACTTC. V usage is TRBV11-3 and J usage is TRBJ2-7, with 7 bases lining up with TRBD2. This CDR3 comprises 13 residues. V was clipped by 5 bases and J by 4 bases; unmatched bases: 5. The germline gives CDR1 SGHNT, CDR2 YENEEA.

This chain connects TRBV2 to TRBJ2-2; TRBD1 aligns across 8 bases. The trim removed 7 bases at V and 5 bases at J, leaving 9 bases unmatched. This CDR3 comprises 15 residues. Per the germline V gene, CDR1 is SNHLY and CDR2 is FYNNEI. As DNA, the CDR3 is TGTGCCAGCAACCCCGCGACAGGGGTGACCGGGGAGCTGTTTTTT. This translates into CASNPATGVTGELFF.